This T cell receptor (beta chain) was captured by sequencing in a study of tumor-infiltrating lymphocytes in primary liver carcinoma. Looked up from germline, CDR1 is SQVTM and CDR2 is ANQGSEA. V was pared by 7 bases and J by 2 bases, with 12 bases between. CDR3 length equals 12 residues. Unsorted bulk tissue (about 18-32 mg) underwent RNA and DNA co-extraction. This clonotype occurred many times. From 500 to 600 ng of total RNA, TCR beta-specific cDNA was reverse-transcribed using a constant-region primer. Libraries covering TCR beta were generated through three nested multiplex PCR rounds (using a slightly modified ARM-PCR). The first two PCR rounds used TRBV1-TRBV30 forward primers with a C-beta reverse primer, about 10 cycles each. TCRdb re-analysed the multiplex PCR reads in MiXCR, keeping a single row per CDR3 protein. Of 100,000 to 150,000 distinct CDR3 sequences listed, around 62% are singletons.

The chain combines TRBV29-1 with TRBJ2-7; D is uncertain. The specimen was liver tumor tissue from sampling region 1. Subset noted: tumor region T1, superior pole. This sequence originates from a woman aged 55-70 years with primary liver carcinoma and hepatitis B virus infection. The CDR3 reads CSASGRTYEQYF. The CDR3, as DNA: TGCAGCGCCTCGGGTCGCACCTACGAGCAGTACTTC.